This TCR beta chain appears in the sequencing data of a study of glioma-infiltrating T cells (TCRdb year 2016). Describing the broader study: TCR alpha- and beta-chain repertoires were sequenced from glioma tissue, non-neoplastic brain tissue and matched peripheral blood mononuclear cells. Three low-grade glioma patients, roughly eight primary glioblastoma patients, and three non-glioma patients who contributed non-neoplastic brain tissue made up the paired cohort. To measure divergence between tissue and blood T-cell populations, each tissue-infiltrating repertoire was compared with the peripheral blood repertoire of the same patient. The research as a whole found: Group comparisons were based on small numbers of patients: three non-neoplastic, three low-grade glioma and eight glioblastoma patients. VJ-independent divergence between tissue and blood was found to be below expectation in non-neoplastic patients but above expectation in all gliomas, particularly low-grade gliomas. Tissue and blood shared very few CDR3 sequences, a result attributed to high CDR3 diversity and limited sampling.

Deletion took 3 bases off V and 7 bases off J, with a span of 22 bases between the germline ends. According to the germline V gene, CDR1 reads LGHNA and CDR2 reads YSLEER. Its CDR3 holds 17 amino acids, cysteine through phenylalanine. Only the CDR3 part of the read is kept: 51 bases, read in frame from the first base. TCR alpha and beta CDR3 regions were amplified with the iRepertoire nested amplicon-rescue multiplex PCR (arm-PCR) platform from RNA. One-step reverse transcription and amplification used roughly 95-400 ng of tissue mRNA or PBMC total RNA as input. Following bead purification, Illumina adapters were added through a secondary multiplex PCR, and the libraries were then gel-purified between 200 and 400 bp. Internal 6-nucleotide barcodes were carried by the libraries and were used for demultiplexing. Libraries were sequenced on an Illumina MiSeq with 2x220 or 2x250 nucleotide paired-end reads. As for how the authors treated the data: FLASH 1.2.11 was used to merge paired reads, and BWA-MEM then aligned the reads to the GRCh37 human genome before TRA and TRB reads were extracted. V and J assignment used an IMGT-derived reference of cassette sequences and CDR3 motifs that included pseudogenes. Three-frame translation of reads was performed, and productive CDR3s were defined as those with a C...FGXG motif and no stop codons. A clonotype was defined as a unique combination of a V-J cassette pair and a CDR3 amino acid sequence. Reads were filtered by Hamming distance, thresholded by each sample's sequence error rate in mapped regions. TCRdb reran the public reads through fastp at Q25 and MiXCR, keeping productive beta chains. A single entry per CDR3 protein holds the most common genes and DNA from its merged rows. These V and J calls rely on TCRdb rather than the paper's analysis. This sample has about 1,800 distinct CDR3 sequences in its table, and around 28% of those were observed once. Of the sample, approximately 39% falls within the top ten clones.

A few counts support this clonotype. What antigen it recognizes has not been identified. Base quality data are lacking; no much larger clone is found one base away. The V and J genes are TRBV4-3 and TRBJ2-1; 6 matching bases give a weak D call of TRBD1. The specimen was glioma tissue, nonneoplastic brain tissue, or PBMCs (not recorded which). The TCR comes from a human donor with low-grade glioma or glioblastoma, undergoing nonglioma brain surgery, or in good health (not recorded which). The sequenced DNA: TGCGCCAGCAGCCAGGCCCAGGACTCTGGGGGCTCAAATGAGCAGTTCTTC. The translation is CASSQAQDSGGSNEQFF.